This T cell receptor beta chain comes out of a study of T cells in women clearing cervical HPV infection. Assay: immunoSEQ multiplex PCR; the TCRdb copy retains only in-frame clones and omits some. Recorded for this sample: around 30,000 clones. The sequence was obtained from a woman aged 18-70 years with a cervical HPV16 infection that either progressed to CIN3+ or cleared (not recorded which). Sequenced material: blood buffy coat.

This CDR3 reads CSARWGGGNEQFF. Partial CDR3 DNA: TGCAGTGCTAGATGGGGAGGGGGTAATGAG. The chain recombines TRBV20-1 with TRBJ2-1; TRBD2 might be the D (7 bases). The read halts 3 residues ahead of the CDR3 end, with the missing end drawn from the germline J gene. The CDR3 covers 13 residues. Trimming cost V 2 bases and J 7 bases, with 12 bases left between them. CDR1 and CDR2 from the germline V gene are DFQATT and SNEGSKA (reference sequence).